Listed here are 23 T cell receptor beta chains from one sample, sequenced in a study of tumor-infiltrating lymphocytes in primary liver carcinoma (dated 2017 in TCRdb). Without any cell sorting, total RNA and DNA were co-extracted from about 20-30 mg of bulk tissue using the AllPrep DNA/RNA mini kit. This sample was sequenced with an Illumina HiSeq 2500. TCRbeta-specific cDNA was reverse-transcribed from about 0.45 ug total RNA using a constant-region primer and ProtoScript II reverse transcriptase. TCRbeta libraries were built with three nested multiplex PCR rounds, a slightly modified ARM-PCR procedure. Each of the first two PCR rounds ran for nine to ten cycles and used multiplex TRBV1-TRBV30 forward primers together with a Cbeta reverse primer. Using fastp trimming at Q25 and MiXCR clonotype assembly, TCRdb reanalyzed the public sequencing data and kept in-frame beta chains. All rows with the same CDR3 protein become a single entry with the most common DNA and genes. This sample gives approximately 120,000 distinct CDR3 sequences in total; 55% to 75% of them show up just once. Clones ranked in the top ten supply approximately 8.9% of the sample.

The sequenced sample was liver tumor tissue from sampling region 3. The sample's cell subset or site, from its label and the paper: tumor region T3, left-lateral pole. The origin of the receptors is a woman aged 55-69 years with primary liver carcinoma and hepatitis B virus infection.

Comments on this clonotype: Because the CDR3 is missing its conserved closing phenylalanine or tryptophan, this is likely a read error. The chain carries TRBV14 and TRBJ2-3; no clear D. Germline V CDR1 and CDR2: SGHDN, FVKESK. This CDR3 has 12 amino acids. The CDR3 loop reads CVSSPFTDTQYL. As DNA, the CDR3 is TGTGTCAGCAGCCCATTCACAGATACGCAGTATTTG.

A remark on this clonotype: Since a much larger clone is just one base distant, this may be a read error. V usage is TRBV12-3 or TRBV12-4 and J usage is TRBJ2-7; the match to TRBD2 covers 14 bases. With 8 bases clipped from V and 0 bases from J, the junction kept 3 bases outside the gene matches. There are 15 residues in the CDR3. CDR3 DNA sequence: TGTGCCAGCGTCGGGACTAGCGGGAGCTCCTACGAGCAGTACTTC. It yields the protein CASVGTSGSSYEQYF.

At least ten counts were recorded for this clonotype. The chain joins TRBV5-1 to TRBJ2-5; the D is unclear. The CDR3 sequence is 11 residues long. V was trimmed by 4 bases and J by 4 bases, leaving 5 bases between them. CDR1 SGHRS and CDR2 YFSETQ come from the germline V gene. The CDR3 region is CASSTLETQYF. The CDR3, as DNA: TGCGCCAGCAGCACCTTAGAGACCCAGTACTTC.

The CDR3 is CASSLSDLAGVFSYEQYF. DNA for the CDR3: TGTGCCAGCAGTTTATCAGACCTAGCGGGGGTCTTTTCCTACGAGCAGTACTTC. The chain has TRBV12-3 or TRBV12-4 and TRBJ2-7; 10 nucleotides line up with TRBD2. The length of the CDR3 is 18 residues. V was clipped by 2 bases and J by 1 base; unmatched bases: 11.

With regard to this clonotype: This likely comes from a read error, as the CDR3 has no conserved phenylalanine or tryptophan at its end. The genes are TRBV4-1 and TRBJ1-5; D uncertain. The ends were cut back, 5 bases at V and 1 base at J, with 12 bases in the middle. Germline CDR1 is MGHRA and CDR2 is YSYEKL. The CDR3 is 15 amino acids. In nucleotides, the CDR3 is TGCGCCAGCAGCATAAGGGTGGGGAGCAATCAGCCCCAGCATCTC. This sequence encodes CASSIRVGSNQPQHL.

Remarks on this clonotype: Its ends do not fully match the called genes, so a read error is possible. CDR3 sequence reads: CTSSFGQSSMGQPQHF. CDR3 sequence (DNA): TGTACCAGCAGTTTCGGGCAGTCCTCCATGGGTCAGCCCCAGCATTTT. The V call is TRBV12-3 or TRBV12-4, the J call TRBJ1-5; D remains unclear. CDR3 length equals 16 residues.

On this clonotype: The missing conserved phenylalanine or tryptophan at the end of this CDR3 makes a read error likely. Because the CDR3's place on the DNA is in doubt, the DNA is left out and the CDR3 is given as listed by TCRdb. The V gene is TRBV11-2, the J gene TRBJ2-3; the D call in the table, TRBD2, was not verified against the DNA. From germline, CDR1 is SGHAT and CDR2 FQNNGV. Including both end residues, the CDR3 is 16 amino acids long. CDR3: CASSQGSGRTTGTEYL.

This chain uses TRBV11-3 with TRBJ2-1, with D unclear. Deletions cut 7 bases from V and 4 bases from J, with 20 bases between. Germline loops: CDR1 SGHNT, CDR2 YENEEA. The CDR3 has 16 amino acids. The CDR3 DNA is TGTGCCAGCATCGCGACAAGCGAAGACCAATACAATGAGCAGTTCTTC. It yields the protein CASIATSEDQYNEQFF.

Points on this clonotype: Just one base apart from a much larger clone, this may be a read error. The chain recombines TRBV5-8 with TRBJ2-7; 9 bases are shared with TRBD1. Per the germline V gene, CDR1 is SGHTS and CDR2 is YDEGEE. The CDR3 covers 15 residues. The CDR3 coding sequence is TGTGCCAACAGCTCCCCGGGACAGGGTCTCTACGAGCAGTACTTC. It codes for CANSSPGQGLYEQYF.

This clonotype was seen ten or more times. This sequence joins TRBV29-1 and TRBJ1-3, with D unclear. The CDR3 consists of 14 residues. In germline, CDR1 is SQVTM, CDR2 ANQGSEA. V was cut by 4 bases and J by 0 bases, with 10 bases left in between. The DNA for the CDR3 is TGCAGCGTTGGAGGGTTTAACTCTGGAAACACCATATATTTT. This encodes CSVGGFNSGNTIYF.

The sample holds a few counts of this clonotype. V and J are TRBV18 and TRBJ2-2; D not resolved. Looked up from germline, CDR1 is KGHSH and CDR2 is LQKENI. The V and J ends lost 3 bases and 0 bases respectively, with 8 bases between them. The CDR3 sequence is 15 residues long. The CDR3 DNA reads TGTGCCAGCTCACCTCGGTCCGCGAACACCGGGGAGCTGTTTTTT. Protein sequence: CASSPRSANTGELFF.

The chain couples TRBV12-3 or TRBV12-4 to TRBJ1-1; D is undetermined. The CDR3 has 14 residues. V was pared by 1 base and J by 3 bases, with 9 bases between. The chain's CDR3 is CASSLGTEDTEAFF. The CDR3 DNA follows: TGTGCCAGCAGTTTAGGGACGGAGGACACTGAAGCTTTCTTT.

Regarding this clonotype: A much larger clone lies one base from this, so it may be a read error. This chain joins TRBV29-1 and TRBJ2-7, with no clear D. This CDR3 spans 12 amino acids. CDR1 SQVTM and CDR2 ANQGSEA come from the germline V gene. DNA of the CDR3: TGCGGCGTTTCAAGGTCGTGGGGCGAGCAGTACTTC. It yields the protein CGVSRSWGEQYF.

About this clonotype: The junction does not match germline at one end; this may be a read error. J is TRBJ2-5 and V is TRBV24-1, with TRBD2 matching over 14 bases. The CDR3 spans 16 residues. Germline CDR1 KGHDR, CDR2 SFDVKD. The CDR3 DNA is TGTGCCATCAGTGATCCGGGACTAGCGGGAGAAGAGACCCAGTACTTC. Its translation is CAISDPGLAGEETQYF.

This clonotype was seen only a few times. At one end the junction does not follow the germline gene, possibly because of a read error. The chain combines TRBV4-1 with TRBJ1-3, with unresolved D. This CDR3 has 13 residues. CDR1 MGHRA and CDR2 YSYEKL come from the germline V gene. The CDR3 DNA sequence: TGCGCCAACAGCCAGACCAGAGGAAACACCATATATTTT. Protein product: CANSQTRGNTIYF.

This clonotype was counted only a few times. A much larger clone lies a single base off, so this may be a read error. V is TRBV6-5 and J is TRBJ2-3; D not certain. Germline V gene lookup returns CDR1 MNHEY and CDR2 SVGAGI. The CDR3 has 14 amino acids. CDR3 DNA: TGTGCCAGCGGTTACTCGCGTTACACAGATACGCAGTATTTT. It yields the protein CASGYSRYTDTQYF.

A word on this clonotype: A much bigger clone sits one base away, suggesting this may be a read error. The V gene is TRBV6-5, the J gene TRBJ2-7; possibly TRBD1 or TRBD2 for D (6 bases each). This CDR3 spans 15 amino acids. The germline V and J ends were trimmed by 6 bases and 3 bases, with 18 bases remaining between them. Germline CDR1 and CDR2: MNHEY and SVGAGI. The CDR3 region is CASSPREGGFYEQYF. CDR3 bases: TGTGCCAGCAGCCCACGAGAGGGGGGCTTCTACGAGCAGTACTTC.

This clonotype occurred many times. J is TRBJ2-7 and V is TRBV29-1, with 10 bases that match TRBD1. The CDR3 sequence is 14 residues long. CDR1 and CDR2 from the germline V gene are SQVTM and ANQGSEA. The V and J ends lost 5 bases and 0 bases, in that order; junction bases with no gene match: 4. In nucleotides, the CDR3 is TGCAGCGTTCTCGGACAGGGGGGCTCCTACGAGCAGTACTTC. It codes for CSVLGQGGSYEQYF.

This chain uses TRBV28 with TRBJ2-1; D may correspond to TRBD1 or TRBD2 (5 bases each). This CDR3 has 16 residues. V lost 8 bases, J lost 10 bases, and 27 bases lay in between. CDR1 and CDR2 (germline): MDHEN, SYDVKM. In DNA, the CDR3 is TGTGCCAGCGGTTCACTTTCGGGACCATCACGCAGGGAGCAGTTCTTC. As protein: CASGSLSGPSRREQFF. The full variable domain, in which reference TRBV28 and TRBJ2-1 provide the parts outside the CDR3, is DVKVTQSSRYLVKRTGEKVFLECVQDMDHENMFWYRQDPGLGLRLIYFSYDVKMKEKGDIPEGYSVSREKKERFSLILESASTNQTSMYLCASGSLSGPSRREQFFGPGTRLTVL.

This clonotype came up many times. The chain has TRBV10-3 and TRBJ2-7; D remains ambiguous. Trimming cost V 4 bases and J 6 bases, with 13 bases left between them. The CDR3 is 13 amino acids. CDR1 and CDR2 (germline): ENHRY, SYGVKD. The CDR3 here is CAISAEPPGEQYF. CDR3 DNA sequence: TGTGCCATCAGTGCTGAACCCCCGGGCGAGCAGTACTTC.

This clonotype was observed a single time. The chain is built from TRBV11-2 and TRBJ2-7; the D gene is possibly TRBD1 (5 bases). Trimming took off 5 bases at V and 13 bases at J, with 15 bases between the two ends. This CDR3 comprises 11 residues. CDR1 SGHAT and CDR2 FQNNGV come from the germline V gene. CDR3 region: CASSQGVWQYF. CDR3 DNA: TGTGCCAGCAGCCAAGGGGTGTGGCAATACTTC.

Note on this clonotype: At one boundary the junction diverges from the germline segment, which might be a read error. The chain carries TRBV11-3 and TRBJ2-2; perhaps D is TRBD1 or TRBD2 (5 bases each). The CDR3 contains 17 residues. From germline, CDR1 is SGHNT and CDR2 YENEEA. CDR3 bases: TGTGCCAGCATCTTATCTCGTGGGGGTAATCGCGCCGGGGAGCTGTTCTTT. This translates into CASILSRGGNRAGELFF.

About this clonotype itself: This is likely a read error, given that the CDR3 carries no conserved phenylalanine or tryptophan at its end. The chain links TRBV10-2 to TRBJ2-3, with D uncertain. Germline assignment: CDR1 WSHSY and CDR2 SAAADI. The CDR3 spans 13 residues. CDR3 in amino acids: CASSESIADTQYL. The CDR3 bases are TGTGCCAGCAGTGAGTCGATCGCAGATACGCAGTATCTT.